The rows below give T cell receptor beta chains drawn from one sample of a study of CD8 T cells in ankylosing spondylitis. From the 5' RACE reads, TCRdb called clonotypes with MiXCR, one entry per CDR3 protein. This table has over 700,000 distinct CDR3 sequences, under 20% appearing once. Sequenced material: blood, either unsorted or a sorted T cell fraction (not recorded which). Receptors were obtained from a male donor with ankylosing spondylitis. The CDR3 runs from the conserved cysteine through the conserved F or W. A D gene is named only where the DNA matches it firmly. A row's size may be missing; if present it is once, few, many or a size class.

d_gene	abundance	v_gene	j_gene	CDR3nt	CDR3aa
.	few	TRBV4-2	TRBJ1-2	TGTGCCAGCAGCCAAGAAGAGGGTCGCCGAGGCTACACCTTC	CASSQEEGRRGYTF
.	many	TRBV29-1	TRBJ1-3	TGCAGCGTAGTCTGGGGCTCTGGAAACACCATATATTTT	CSVVWGSGNTIYF
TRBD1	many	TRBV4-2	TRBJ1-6	TGTGCCAGCAGCCAGAGGACAGGGGGAGAATCACCCCTCCACTTT	CASSQRTGGESPLHF
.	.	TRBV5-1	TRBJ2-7	TGCGCCTCGACCCGGGGACCGACCTACGAGCAGTACTTC	CASTRGPTYEQYF
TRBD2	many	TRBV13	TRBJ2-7	TGTGCCAGCAGCGAGGGACTAGCGGACTCCTACGAGCAGTACTTC	CASSEGLADSYEQYF
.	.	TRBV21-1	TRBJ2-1	TGTGCCACCACCCACCGGGAGGGTAACAATGAGCAGTTCTTC	CATTHREGNNEQFF
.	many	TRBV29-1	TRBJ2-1	TGCAGCGTCCCCGGGACACTGGACAATGAGCAGTTCTTC	CSVPGTLDNEQFF
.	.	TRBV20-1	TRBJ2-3	TGCAGTGCTAGAGATCTCAGGTCCACGAGTCAGTATTTT	CSARDLRSTSQYF
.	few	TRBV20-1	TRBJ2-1	TGCAGTGCTAGAGATGTGGAGATAGGTCGCAATGAGCAGTTCTTC	CSARDVEIGRNEQFF
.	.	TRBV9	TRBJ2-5	TGTGCCAGCAGCGTAGAGTATGCGGGCCAAGAGACCCAGTACTTC	CASSVEYAGQETQYF
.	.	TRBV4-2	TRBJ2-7	TGTGCCAGCAGCCAAGAAGTCCAAATGATGAACGAGCAGTACTTC	CASSQEVQMMNEQYF
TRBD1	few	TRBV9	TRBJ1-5	TGTGCCAGCAAACTAACCGGGACAGCAAGCCGAGATAGCAATCAGCCCCAGCATTTT	CASKLTGTASRDSNQPQHF
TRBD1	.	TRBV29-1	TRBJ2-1	TGCAGCGTCGAGGGACAGGGGGGTGAGCAGTTCTTC	CSVEGQGGEQFF
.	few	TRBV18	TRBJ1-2	TGTGCCAGCTCACCCCAGAACCGGGACAACCGGGGGGGCTACACCTTC	CASSPQNRDNRGGYTF
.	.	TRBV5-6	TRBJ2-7	TGTGCCAGCAGCTTGGCTCTAGCGTTCCACGAGCAGTACTTC	CASSLALAFHEQYF
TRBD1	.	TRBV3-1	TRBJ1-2	TGTGCCAGCAGCCAAAGCGACAGGGTTCTTGGCTATGGCTACACCTTC	CASSQSDRVLGYGYTF
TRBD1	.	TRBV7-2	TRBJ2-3	TGTGCCAGCAGCTTAGATGGGACAGGGGAAGATACGCAGTATTTT	CASSLDGTGEDTQYF
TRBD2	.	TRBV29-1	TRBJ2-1	TGCAGCGTCAGAGCGGGAGGGCGCTACAATGAGCAGTTCTTC	CSVRAGGRYNEQFF
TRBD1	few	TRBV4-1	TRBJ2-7	TGCGCCAGCAGCCACAGGACAGGGGCCCTCGAGCAGTACTTC	CASSHRTGALEQYF
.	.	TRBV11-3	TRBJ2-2	TGTGCCAGCAGCTCCGGCCATTTGGACACGGGGTCCGGGGAGCTGTTTTTT	CASSSGHLDTGSGELFF
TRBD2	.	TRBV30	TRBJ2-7	TGTGCCTGGAGTGTGGGGCGGGGGGTGACCTACGAGCAGTACTTC	CAWSVGRGVTYEQYF
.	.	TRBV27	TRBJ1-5	TGTGCCAGCAGTTTATATCGGATGGGCAATCAGCCCCAGCATTTT	CASSLYRMGNQPQHF
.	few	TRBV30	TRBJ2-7	TGTGCCTGGAGTCTGTTGTACGAGCAGTACTTC	CAWSLLYEQYF
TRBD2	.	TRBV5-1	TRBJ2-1	TGCGCCAGCAGCTTGGCCAAGCGGGGGGGTTCGAGCTCCTACAATGAGCAGTTCTTC	CASSLAKRGGSSSYNEQFF
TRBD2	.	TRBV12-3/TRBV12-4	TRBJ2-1	TGTGCCAGCAGTTCCCCGGAGCTAGCGGGAGGGCCGTGGGGGGATGAGCAGTTCTTC	CASSSPELAGGPWGDEQFF
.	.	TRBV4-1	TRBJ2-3	TGCGCCAGCAGCCAAGGTGACCCCACAGATACGCAGTATTTT	CASSQGDPTDTQYF
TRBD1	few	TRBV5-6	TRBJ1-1	TGTGCCAGCAGCCTGGGACAGGACCCTGGGGCTTTCTTT	CASSLGQDPGAFF